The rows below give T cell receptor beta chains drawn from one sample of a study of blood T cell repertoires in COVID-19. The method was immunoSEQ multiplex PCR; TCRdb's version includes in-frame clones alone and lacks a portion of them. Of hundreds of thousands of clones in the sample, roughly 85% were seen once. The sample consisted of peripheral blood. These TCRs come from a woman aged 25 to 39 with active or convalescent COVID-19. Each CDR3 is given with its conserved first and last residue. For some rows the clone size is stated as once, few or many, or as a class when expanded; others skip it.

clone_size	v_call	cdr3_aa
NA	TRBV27	CASGYSAGDNEQYF
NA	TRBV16	CASSFPGTGDKNGYTF
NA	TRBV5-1	CASSLGGPDQPQHF
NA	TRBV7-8	CASSPDRGRNQPQHF
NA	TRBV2	CASSESGQGFAGYTF
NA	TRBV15	CATSRDDVSLAASYNEQFF
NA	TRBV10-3	CAIAEGGTFAYEQYF
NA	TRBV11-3	CASSPSSGSSYEQYF
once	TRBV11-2	CASSLPGLTEAFF
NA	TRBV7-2	CASSLVRTLGATNEKLFF
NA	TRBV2	CASGGGLAGGYNEQFF
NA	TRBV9	CASSGGTGGRTEAFF
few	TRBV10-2	CASSDFWELAGANEQFF
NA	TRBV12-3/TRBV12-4	CASLGTGANVLTF
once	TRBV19	CASSMVGGGIQPQHF
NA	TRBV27	CASSSQGTEAFF
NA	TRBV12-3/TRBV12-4	CASRGLATDTQYF
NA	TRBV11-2	CASSLAGTTISYEQYF
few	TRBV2	CASSLTPAYEQYF
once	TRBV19	CASSIGVMRKSTNEKLFF
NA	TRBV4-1	CASSHPGGNQPQHF
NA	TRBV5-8	CASSLRGGFGYTF
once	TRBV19	CASSPAGKTNYGYTF
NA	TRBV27	CASSFRGSYNEQFF
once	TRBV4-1	CASSHPYGDREDYGYTF
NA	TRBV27	CASRVGALSNQPQHF
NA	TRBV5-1	CASSPPGLAGDTDTQYF
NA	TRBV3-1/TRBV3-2	CASSHRDREGGYTF